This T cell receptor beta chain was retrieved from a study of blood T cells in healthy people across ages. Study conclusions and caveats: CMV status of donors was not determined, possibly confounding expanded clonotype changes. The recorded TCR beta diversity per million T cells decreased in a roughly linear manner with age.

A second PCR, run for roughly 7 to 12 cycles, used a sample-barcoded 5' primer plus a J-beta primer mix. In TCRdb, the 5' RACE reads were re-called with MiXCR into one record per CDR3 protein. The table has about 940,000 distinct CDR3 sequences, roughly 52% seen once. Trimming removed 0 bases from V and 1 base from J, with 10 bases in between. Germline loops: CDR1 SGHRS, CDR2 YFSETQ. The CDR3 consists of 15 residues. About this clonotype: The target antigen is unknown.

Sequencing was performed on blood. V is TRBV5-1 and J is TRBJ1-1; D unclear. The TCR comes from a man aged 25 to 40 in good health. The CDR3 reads CASSLEARKNTEAFF. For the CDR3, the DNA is TGCGCCAGCAGCTTGGAGGCCAGGAAGAACACTGAAGCTTTCTTT.